The rows below give T cell receptor beta chains drawn from one sample of a study of cytomegalovirus exposure and HLA in healthy donors. Method: immunoSEQ multiplex PCR; TCRdb's copy keeps in-frame clones and lacks some. The data hold 55,000 to 80,000 clones, with over 90% observed a single time. Input material: PBMCs. Every receptor here comes from a woman between 18 and 29 years old in good health and CMV-seropositive. Each CDR3 is given with its conserved first and last residue. Fields, in order: D gene, J gene, clone size, V gene, CDR3 DNA, CDR3 protein. A D gene is named only where the DNA matches it firmly. Rows may omit the clone size; those that give it use once, few, many or a size class.

TRBD1 | TRBJ2-7 | - | TRBV18 | TGTGCCAGCTCACCAAACCGGGACAGGGTATACGAGCAGTACTTC | CASSPNRDRVYEQYF
- | TRBJ1-3 | - | TRBV10-2 | TGCGCCAGCAGTGACGGGAGGAAACTCTCTGGAAACACCATATATTTT | CASSDGRKLSGNTIYF
TRBD2 | TRBJ2-2 | - | TRBV2 | TGTGCCAGCACCCCGGCTCGGGAGCGGGGATTGCTCGGGGAGCTGTTTTTT | CASTPARERGLLGELFF
- | TRBJ1-2 | once | TRBV28 | TGTGCCAGCAGTTTACCTTACGGACTGACAGGATCCTATGGCTACACCTTC | CASSLPYGLTGSYGYTF
- | TRBJ1-5 | - | TRBV7-2 | TGTGCCAGCAGCTTATCAGGGGAGCGTCAGCCCCAGCATTTT | CASSLSGERQPQHF
- | TRBJ2-3 | once | TRBV4-2 | TGTGCCAGCAGCCAAGCCCCCCACCGGGGGGCCTCCACAGATACGCAGTATTTT | CASSQAPHRGASTDTQYF
- | TRBJ2-7 | - | TRBV7-3 | TGTGCCAGCAGCTTAGGACAGACCGACGAGCAGTACTTC | CASSLGQTDEQYF
TRBD2 | TRBJ2-1 | - | TRBV7-3 | TGTGCCAGCAGCTTCGTAGCGGGAGATCACAATGAGCAGTTCTTC | CASSFVAGDHNEQFF
- | TRBJ2-3 | once | TRBV19 | TGTGCCAGTAGCTCGGGGGGCAGGGACAACACAGATACGCAGTATTTT | CASSSGGRDNTDTQYF
TRBD1 | TRBJ1-2 | - | TRBV19 | TGTGCCAGTAGTGTGCAGGGGGCTAACTATGGCTACACCTTC | CASSVQGANYGYTF
TRBD1 | TRBJ2-1 | - | TRBV27 | TGTGCCAGCACCTCGTCTAGCTTAGGGGGCCATAATGAGCAGTTCTTC | CASTSSSLGGHNEQFF
- | TRBJ1-5 | - | TRBV19 | TGTGCCAGTAACCCGACAGTCAATCAGCCCCAGCATTTT | CASNPTVNQPQHF
- | TRBJ1-2 | - | TRBV5-4 | TGTGCCAGTACCTACGGGGGGACCCACTATGGCTACACCTTC | CASTYGGTHYGYTF
TRBD1 | TRBJ2-7 | - | TRBV18 | TGTGCCAGCTCACCAGGGACAGGCTCCTACGAGCAGTACTTC | CASSPGTGSYEQYF
- | TRBJ2-1 | once | TRBV6-1 | TGTGCCACCTACCAGGGGAGAGGCGACAATGAGCAGTTCTTC | CATYQGRGDNEQFF
TRBD2 | TRBJ2-7 | few | TRBV27 | TGTGCCAGCAGTTTAATCGGCGGGAGGTCCTACGAGCAGTACTTC | CASSLIGGRSYEQYF
- | TRBJ2-1 | - | TRBV5-6 | TGTGCCAGCAGCTTGGGGAACAGGGCTTTACACCAGTTCTTC | CASSLGNRALHQFF
- | TRBJ2-7 | - | TRBV6-5 | TGTGCCACCTCGGGCCAGATTAGCGGCTACGAGCAGTACTTC | CATSGQISGYEQYF
TRBD2 | TRBJ2-3 | - | TRBV27 | TGTGCCAGCAGTTTATACCTAGCGGGGGCTTCAGATACGCAGTATTTT | CASSLYLAGASDTQYF
- | TRBJ2-1 | - | TRBV5-4 | TGTGCCAGCAGCCCCCTGGCGGGAGAGCAGTTCTTC | CASSPLAGEQFF
- | TRBJ1-4 | - | TRBV30 | TGTGCCTGGACCGGTGGCAGGGGCTCCGGAAAACTGTTTTTT | CAWTGGRGSGKLFF
TRBD1 | TRBJ1-4 | - | TRBV5-6 | TGTGCCAGCAGCTTGCGGACAGGGGTCAGGGAAAAACTGTTTTTT | CASSLRTGVREKLFF
TRBD1 | TRBJ1-1 | - | TRBV2 | TGTGCCAGCAGTCCAAACAGGGGGGCGGCTTTCTTT | CASSPNRGAAFF
- | TRBJ1-4 | - | TRBV7-9 | TGTGCCAGCAGCTTAGAAGGCGGTACTAATGAAAAACTGTTTTTT | CASSLEGGTNEKLFF
TRBD2 | TRBJ2-7 | - | TRBV7-9 | TGTGCCAGCAGCTATCCCGCCCGGTGGGCGGGGGACGAGCAGTACTTC | CASSYPARWAGDEQYF
- | TRBJ1-5 | - | TRBV19 | TGTGCCACCAGAACAGGGTTTAAAGGTAGGGGCAATCAGCCCCAGCATTTT | CATRTGFKGRGNQPQHF
TRBD1 | TRBJ1-3 | few | TRBV4-2 | TGTGCCAGCAGCCAAGATCCGCGTCTCAGGGGGCATATCTCTGGAAACACCATATATTTT | CASSQDPRLRGHISGNTIYF
TRBD1 | TRBJ1-5 | - | TRBV7-9 | TGTGCCAGCAGCTTATGGACAGGGGATGGGAACAATCAGCCCCAGCATTTT | CASSLWTGDGNNQPQHF
- | TRBJ2-3 | - | TRBV7-3 | TGTGCCAGCAGCTTAATCGGCAGCGGTAGGCCAGATACGCAGTATTTT | CASSLIGSGRPDTQYF
TRBD1 | TRBJ1-2 | - | TRBV5-1 | TGCGCCAGCAGCCACCACCCCCCGGGACAGGACTATGGCTACACCTTC | CASSHHPPGQDYGYTF
- | TRBJ1-5 | - | TRBV28 | TGTGCCAGCACCAACACAGGCGGCCAGCCCCAGCATTTT | CASTNTGGQPQHF
TRBD2 | TRBJ2-2 | - | TRBV5-4 | TGTGCCAGCAGCATGACTAGCTCGGTCGGGGAGCTGTTTTTT | CASSMTSSVGELFF
- | TRBJ1-3 | - | TRBV6-6 | TGTGCCAGCAGTTCAACAGGTTACGGAAACACCATATATTTT | CASSSTGYGNTIYF
- | TRBJ2-7 | - | TRBV6-1 | TGTGCCAGCAGTGAAAAAGGGAGGGGGACCCACGAGCAGTACTTC | CASSEKGRGTHEQYF
- | TRBJ1-3 | - | TRBV20-1 | TGCAGTGTCCCGGGTGGAAACACCATATATTTT | CSVPGGNTIYF
- | TRBJ1-5 | - | TRBV2 | TGTGCCAGCAGCGGGACACTCGATAGCAATCAGCCCCAGCATTTT | CASSGTLDSNQPQHF
- | TRBJ2-7 | - | TRBV4-1 | TGCGCCAGCAGCCTCTCCCAGGGTTACGAGCAGTACTTC | CASSLSQGYEQYF
- | TRBJ2-2 | once | TRBV19 | TGTGCCAGTAGTTGGCGGGCCGGGGAGCTGTTTTTT | CASSWRAGELFF
- | TRBJ1-5 | - | TRBV28 | TGTGCCAGCAGTTTCCAGGGAGGAGGCAATCAGCCCCAGCATTTT | CASSFQGGGNQPQHF
- | TRBJ2-7 | - | TRBV5-6 | TGTGCCAGCAGCTCGGGGGACCCCTACGAGCAGTACTTC | CASSSGDPYEQYF
TRBD1 | TRBJ2-7 | - | TRBV7-2 | TGTGCCAGCAGCTTTCGGGTTGGCACAGGGGGGAACTACGAGCAGTACTTC | CASSFRVGTGGNYEQYF
- | TRBJ1-5 | - | TRBV19 | TGTGCCAGTAGTACGGACAGAAATCAGCCCCAGCATTTT | CASSTDRNQPQHF
- | TRBJ1-1 | - | TRBV4-1 | TGCGCCAGCAGCCAAGATTCCGCCGAGGTTGAAGCTTTCTTT | CASSQDSAEVEAFF
- | TRBJ1-1 | once | TRBV20-1 | TGCAGTGCCGACAGCAACAGGGAAGCTTTCTTT | CSADSNREAFF